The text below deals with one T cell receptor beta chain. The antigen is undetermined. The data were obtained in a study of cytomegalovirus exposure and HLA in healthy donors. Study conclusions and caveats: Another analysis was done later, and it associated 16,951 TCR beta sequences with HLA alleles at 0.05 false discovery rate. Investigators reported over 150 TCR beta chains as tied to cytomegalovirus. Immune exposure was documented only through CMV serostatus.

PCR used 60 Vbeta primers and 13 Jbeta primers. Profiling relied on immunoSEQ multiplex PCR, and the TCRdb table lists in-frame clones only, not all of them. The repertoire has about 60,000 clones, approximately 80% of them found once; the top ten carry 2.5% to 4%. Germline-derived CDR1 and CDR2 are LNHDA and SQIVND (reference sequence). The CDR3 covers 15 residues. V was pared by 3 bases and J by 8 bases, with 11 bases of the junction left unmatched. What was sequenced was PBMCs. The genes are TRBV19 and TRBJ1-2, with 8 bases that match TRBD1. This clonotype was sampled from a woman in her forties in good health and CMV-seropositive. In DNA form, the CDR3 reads TGTGCCAGTAGTATTGCGGGGGACAGGTCCCGGGGCTACACCTTC. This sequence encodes CASSIAGDRSRGYTF.